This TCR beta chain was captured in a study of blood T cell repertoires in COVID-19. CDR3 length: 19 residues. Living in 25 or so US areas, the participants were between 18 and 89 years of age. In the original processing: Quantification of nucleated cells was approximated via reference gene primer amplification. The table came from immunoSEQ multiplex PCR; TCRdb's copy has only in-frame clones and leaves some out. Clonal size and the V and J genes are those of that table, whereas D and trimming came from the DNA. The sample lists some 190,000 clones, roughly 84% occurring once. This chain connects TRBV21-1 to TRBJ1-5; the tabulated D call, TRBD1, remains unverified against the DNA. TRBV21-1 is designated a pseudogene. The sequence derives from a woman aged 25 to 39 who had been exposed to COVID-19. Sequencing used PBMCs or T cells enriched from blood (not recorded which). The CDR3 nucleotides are TGTGCCCGCCTCCTCGGGAAGGACAGGGGAAACTCATGCAATCAGCCCCAGCATTTT. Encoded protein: CARLLGKDRGNSCNQPQHF.